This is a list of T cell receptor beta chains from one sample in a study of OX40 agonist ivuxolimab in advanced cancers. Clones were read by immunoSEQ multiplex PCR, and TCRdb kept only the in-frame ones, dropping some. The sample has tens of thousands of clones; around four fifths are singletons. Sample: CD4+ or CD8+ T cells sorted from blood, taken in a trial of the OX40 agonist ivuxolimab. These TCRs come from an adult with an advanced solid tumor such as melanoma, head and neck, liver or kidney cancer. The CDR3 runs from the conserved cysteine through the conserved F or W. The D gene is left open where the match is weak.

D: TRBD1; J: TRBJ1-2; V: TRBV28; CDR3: CASSFYDRGFGYTF
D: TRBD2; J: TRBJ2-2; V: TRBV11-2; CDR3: CASSFHAGGGTGELFF
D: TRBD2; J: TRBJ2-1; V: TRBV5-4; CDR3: CASSFSGGGINEQFF
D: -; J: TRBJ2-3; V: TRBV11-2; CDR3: CASSLEADTQYF
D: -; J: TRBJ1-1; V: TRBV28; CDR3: CASRREKYTEAFF
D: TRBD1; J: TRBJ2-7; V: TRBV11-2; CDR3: CASSSPGTVPLEQYF
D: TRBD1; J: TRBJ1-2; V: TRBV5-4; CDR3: CASSSPTGGKFGYTF
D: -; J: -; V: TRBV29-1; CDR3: CSVVGQTYEQYF
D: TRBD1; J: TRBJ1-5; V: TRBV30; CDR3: CAWGTGQGMLEPQHF
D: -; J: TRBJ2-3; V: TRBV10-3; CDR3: CAISPGGPHTDTQYF
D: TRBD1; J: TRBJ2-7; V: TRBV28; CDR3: CASSFQTGGPYEQYF
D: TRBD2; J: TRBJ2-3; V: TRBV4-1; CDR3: CASSQDPPGGRTDTQYF
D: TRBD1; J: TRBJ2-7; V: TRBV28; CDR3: CASSLGQGPREQYF
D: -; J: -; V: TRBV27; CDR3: CASSLLTGHFYEQYF
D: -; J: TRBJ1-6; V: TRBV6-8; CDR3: CASSYARQHSPLHF
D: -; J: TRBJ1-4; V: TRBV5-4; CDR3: CASSWNNEKLFF
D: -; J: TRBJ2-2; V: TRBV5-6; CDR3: CASSLVPTVLGTGELFF
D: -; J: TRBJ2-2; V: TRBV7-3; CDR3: CASSLNAGPGELFF
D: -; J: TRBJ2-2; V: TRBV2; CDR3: CASRGGAHTGELFF
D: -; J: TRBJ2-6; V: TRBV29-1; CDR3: CSVTDSGANVLTF
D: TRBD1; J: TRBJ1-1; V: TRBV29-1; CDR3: CSVATGGNRGGAFF
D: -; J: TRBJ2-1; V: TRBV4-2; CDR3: CASSFTSLDNEQFF
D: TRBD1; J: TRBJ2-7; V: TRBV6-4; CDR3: CASSQGQAPHEQYF
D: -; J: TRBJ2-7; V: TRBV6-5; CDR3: CASSFSGGEQYF
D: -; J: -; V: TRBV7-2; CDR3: CASSLGGVAAYEQYF
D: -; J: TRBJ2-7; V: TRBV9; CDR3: CASSVAGQSRVYEQYF
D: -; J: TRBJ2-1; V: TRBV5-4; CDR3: CASSWDLGSVSEQFF
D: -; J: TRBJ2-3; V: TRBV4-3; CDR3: CASSPPAPPLLAQYF
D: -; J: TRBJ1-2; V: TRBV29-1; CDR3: CSVEEPNSYGYTF
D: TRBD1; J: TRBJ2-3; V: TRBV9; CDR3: CASSIRDREADTQYF
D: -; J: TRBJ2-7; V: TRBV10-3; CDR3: CAIGPQRRDEQYF
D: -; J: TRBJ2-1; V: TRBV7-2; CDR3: CASSLEYTYNEQFF
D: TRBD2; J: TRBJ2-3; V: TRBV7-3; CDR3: CASSLGGRSTDTQYF
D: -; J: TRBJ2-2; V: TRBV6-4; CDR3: CASSDSSVSGELFF
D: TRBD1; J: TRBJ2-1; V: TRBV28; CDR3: CASSVQGSYNEQFF
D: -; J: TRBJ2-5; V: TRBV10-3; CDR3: CAISDRVGETQYF
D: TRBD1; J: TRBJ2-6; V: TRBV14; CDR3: CASSPRTGKGSGANVLTF
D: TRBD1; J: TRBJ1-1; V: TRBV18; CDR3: CASSPSRAGGNTEAFF
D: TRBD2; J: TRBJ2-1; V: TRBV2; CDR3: CASSGSAYNEQFF
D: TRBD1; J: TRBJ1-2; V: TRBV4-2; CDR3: CASSPEGAEYGYTF
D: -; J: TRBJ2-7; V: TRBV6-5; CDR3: CASNVWSGYEQYF
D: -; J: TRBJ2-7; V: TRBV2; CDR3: CASTLHEQYF
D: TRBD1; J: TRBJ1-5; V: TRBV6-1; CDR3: CASRQGVGQPQHF
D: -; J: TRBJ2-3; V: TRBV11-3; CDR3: CASSSRGGSTDTQYF
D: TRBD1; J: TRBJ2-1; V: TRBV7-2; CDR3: CASSLLGQLAEQFF
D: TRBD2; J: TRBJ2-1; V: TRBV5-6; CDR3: CASSLAERGFYNEQFF
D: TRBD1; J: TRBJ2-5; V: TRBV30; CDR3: CAWRVRDRGRRETQYF
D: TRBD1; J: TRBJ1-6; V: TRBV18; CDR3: CASSPLSTGVNSPLHF
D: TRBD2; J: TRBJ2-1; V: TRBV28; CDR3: CASSLGGVTYNEQFF
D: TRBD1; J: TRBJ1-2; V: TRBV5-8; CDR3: CASSFYSGTGTPLYGYTF
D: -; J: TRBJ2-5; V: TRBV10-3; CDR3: CAISERWQETQYF
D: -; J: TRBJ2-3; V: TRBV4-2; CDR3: CASSQASRVADTQYF
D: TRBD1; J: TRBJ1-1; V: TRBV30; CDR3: CAWTLSWGRGTEAFF
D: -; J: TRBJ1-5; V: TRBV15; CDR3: CATSRDLAIGQPQHF